This T cell receptor (beta chain) was sequenced in a study of T-cell memory formation after mild COVID-19 (dated by TCRdb to 2020 to 2022). About the investigation overall: Most TCR sequence clusters were specific to one of the two donors. The cohort was made up of two young adult volunteers, one female and one male, who were previously healthy. Longitudinal TCRalpha and TCRbeta repertoire sequencing tracked T-cell clones expanding and contracting after mild COVID-19 in a couple of donors.

The full study reports these points: Balanced CD4/CD8 phenotypes were observed for clones contracting from day 15 to 85, whereas a bias towards CD4+ was observed for a second wave of clones expanding from day 15 to 37. Some responding clones were found in pre-infection memory, which suggests that pre-existing cross-reactive memory T cells took part in the SARS-CoV-2 response. Contracting CD4+ clones were found mainly in CM and EM memory subsets, while CD8+ clones were enriched in EMRA. SARS-CoV-2 specificity was not confirmed for the second-wave clones peaking on day 37. The study covered only a couple of mild cases, and larger cohorts including severe cases with pre-infection samples were considered necessary.

Cut back by 0 bases and 7 bases, the V and J ends lie 10 bases apart. The CDR3 measures 14 amino acids from cysteine to phenylalanine. Solely the CDR3 DNA is kept, with 42 bases framed from the first base. Via the germline V gene, CDR1 is ENHRY and CDR2 SYGVKD. About this clonotype itself: The specificity of this receptor is unknown. No much larger clonotype is one base removed from it; base qualities were not supplied.

The run used an Illumina NovaSeq 6000. TCRalpha and TCRbeta cDNA libraries were built by 5'RACE with constant-segment primers, adding sample barcodes and unique molecular identifiers. RNA was extracted from every sample with Trizol reagent. Amplification of the libraries took two PCR steps, and the second step added a second sample barcode plus Illumina TruSeq adapters. Sequencing of libraries was performed on an Illumina NovaSeq with 2 x 150 bp paired-end reads. As for how the authors treated the data: Reads were demultiplexed and collapsed into UMI-guided consensus sequences with migec v1.2.7. Using mixcr v2.1.11, UMI consensuses were aligned to TRA and TRB V and J templates and then assembled into clonotypes. A clonotype was counted as expanded or contracted only when both edgeR and NoisET called the clonotype significant, with the noise models trained on biological replicates. For edgeR calls, the thresholds were a false discovery rate-adjusted p below 0.01 and a log2 fold-change of 1. As an exploratory analysis of dynamics, max-normalized trajectories of the 1000 most abundant clonotypes were examined by PCA with hierarchical clustering. The CD4 or CD8 phenotype of responding clones was assigned using the separately sequenced CD4+ and CD8+ repertoires. The public reads were run again by TCRdb, first through fastp at Q25 and then through MiXCR, and only productive beta chains were kept. Merged by CDR3 protein, the rows form single entries marked with the most common genes and DNA. TCRdb, not the original authors, processed these V and J calls. Across this sample there are around 200,000 distinct CDR3 sequences, with about 10% seen only once. The ten largest clones take up just over 3% of the sample.

Ficoll-Paque density gradient centrifugation was the method used to isolate PBMCs. This receptor was taken from a man aged 18 to 30 who had mild COVID-19 (a few samples of this study predate the infection). The sample titles of this study are shuffled in the database, so cell type and time point are left out; the donor was told from shared clones. The chain was built from TRBV10-3 and TRBJ1-5; 5 matching bases give a weak D call of TRBD1. The source material was PBMCs or a T cell subset sorted from them (not recorded which). The CDR3 is CAISESSREQPQHF. The nucleotides read TGTGCCATCAGTGAGTCGTCCAGGGAGCAGCCCCAGCATTTT.